The 5 T cell receptor beta chains given below trace back to one sample, sequenced in a study of blood T cell repertoires in COVID-19. Only in-frame clones appear in the TCRdb table, and some are missing; sequencing was by immunoSEQ multiplex PCR. The sample has 34,000 or so clones; more than 85% are singletons. Sequenced sample: peripheral blood. The source is a man aged 60-69 years with active or convalescent COVID-19.

The chain couples TRBV4-3 to TRBJ1-4; D remains unclear. This CDR3 has 14 amino acids. Germline V gene lookup returns CDR1 LGHNA and CDR2 YSLEER. Trimming pared 2 bases from V and 5 bases from J, leaving 9 bases between. The chain's CDR3 is CASSQSGRNEKLFF. The CDR3 bases are TGCGCCAGCAGCCAAAGCGGACGGAATGAAAAACTGTTTTTT.

The rearrangement uses TRBV30 and TRBJ2-1; no definite D call. The CDR3 contains 11 residues. Germline V gene lookup returns CDR1 GTSNPN and CDR2 SVGIG (reference sequence). Deletions cut 0 bases from V and 7 bases from J, with 4 bases between. The chain's CDR3 is CAWSVSNEQFF. The DNA for the CDR3 is TGTGCCTGGAGTGTATCTAATGAGCAGTTCTTC.

The rearrangement uses TRBV2 and TRBJ2-6, with D tentatively TRBD2 (6 bases). This CDR3 region has 15 residues. Trimming stripped 7 bases from V and 1 base from J, with 11 bases between. Germline V lookup: CDR1 SNHLY, CDR2 FYNNEI. CDR3 region: CASTVGSSGANVLTF. The CDR3 nucleotides are TGTGCCAGCACGGTCGGGAGTTCTGGGGCCAACGTCCTGACTTTC.

The chain combines TRBV19 with TRBJ1-2; perhaps TRBD1 as D (5 bases). CDR1 and CDR2 from the germline V gene are LNHDA and SQIVND (reference sequence). Trimming pared 7 bases from V and 7 bases from J, leaving 16 bases between. CDR3 length: 13 amino acids. The CDR3 sequence: CASTTRTLLGYTF. DNA of the CDR3: TGTGCCAGTACCACACGGACACTTCTTGGCTACACCTTC.

In this sample, this clone turned up a few times. The chain joins TRBV7-5 to TRBJ2-5; the DNA was not used to check the table's D call, TRBD1. TRBV7-5 is tagged as a pseudogene. The CDR3 has 14 residues. The CDR3 loop reads CARSLQTPQETQYF. The DNA of the CDR3 is TGTGCCAGAAGCTTACAGACACCCCAAGAGACCCAGTACTTC.